This entry lists 11 T cell receptor beta chains sequenced from one sample in a study of T cells expressing NK-cell markers. TCRdb re-analyzed the 5' RACE reads; it lists each CDR3 protein once, without DNA. This repertoire includes some 390,000 distinct CDR3 sequences. The sequencing sample was made of blood T cells: a sorted CD56 or NKG2C T cell subset, CD4+ or CD8+ T cells, or bulk PBMC T cells (not recorded which). The receptor set was obtained from a woman aged 45-60 years in good health.

The genes are TRBV4-1 and TRBJ2-1; the TCRdb call, TRBD2, lacks DNA for checking. This CDR3 has 15 residues. The germline gives CDR1 MGHRA, CDR2 YSYEKL. The CDR3 reads CASSEIPPPYNEQFF.

The chain employs TRBV28 and TRBJ1-2; TCRdb selects TRBD1, and the lack of DNA leaves this call unchecked. Germline loops: CDR1 MDHEN, CDR2 SYDVKM. The CDR3 contains 13 residues. The CDR3 sequence is CASRRQGNYGYTF.

V gene TRBV5-1 combines with J gene TRBJ2-1; TCRdb selects TRBD2, and the lack of DNA leaves this call unchecked. This CDR3 has 15 residues. CDR1 is SGHRS, CDR2 YFSETQ, per germline. The CDR3 here is CASSLVPSGDNEQFF.

The rearrangement uses TRBV24-1 and TRBJ2-1. The CDR3 covers 12 residues. The germline V gene encodes CDR1 KGHDR and CDR2 SFDVKD. The CDR3 spells CATSEDGRQQFF.

The rearrangement joins TRBV20-1 to TRBJ2-1; there is no DNA to check the TCRdb D call of TRBD1. Germline CDR1 DFQATT, CDR2 SNEGSKA (reference sequence). CDR3 length equals 13 residues. The CDR3 sequence: CSANLGGGNEQFF.

V usage is TRBV15 and J usage is TRBJ1-4. The germline V gene has CDR1 LNHNV and CDR2 YYDKDF (reference sequence). This CDR3 has 13 amino acids. The CDR3 loop is CATSREPSGELFF.

The chain has TRBV29-1 and TRBJ2-7; no DNA is available, so the TRBD1 call from TCRdb remains unchecked. CDR3 length: 13 residues. Germline V gives CDR1 SQVTM, CDR2 ANQGSEA. CDR3 sequence: CSVGQAPLGEQYF.

The chain joins TRBV25-1 to TRBJ2-5; TCRdb calls TRBD1, which cannot be checked without DNA. CDR1 and CDR2 (germline): MGHDK, SYGVNS. This CDR3 is built from 14 residues. CDR3 loop: CASSEVGGVETQYF.

V usage is TRBV29-1 and J usage is TRBJ2-5; the TRBD2 assignment by TCRdb is unverifiable without DNA. This CDR3 is built from 13 residues. Germline V gene data show CDR1 as SQVTM and CDR2 as ANQGSEA. The CDR3 spells CSVREAGRGTQYF.

V is TRBV5-1 and J is TRBJ2-3. Per germline, CDR1 SGHRS and CDR2 YFSETQ. The CDR3 contains 15 residues. This CDR3 is CASSSLTSSTDTQYF.

V usage is TRBV6-1 and J usage is TRBJ1-1. The CDR3 has 13 amino acids. Germline assignment: CDR1 MNHNS and CDR2 SASEGT. The CDR3 loop reads CASNGRGPTEAFF.